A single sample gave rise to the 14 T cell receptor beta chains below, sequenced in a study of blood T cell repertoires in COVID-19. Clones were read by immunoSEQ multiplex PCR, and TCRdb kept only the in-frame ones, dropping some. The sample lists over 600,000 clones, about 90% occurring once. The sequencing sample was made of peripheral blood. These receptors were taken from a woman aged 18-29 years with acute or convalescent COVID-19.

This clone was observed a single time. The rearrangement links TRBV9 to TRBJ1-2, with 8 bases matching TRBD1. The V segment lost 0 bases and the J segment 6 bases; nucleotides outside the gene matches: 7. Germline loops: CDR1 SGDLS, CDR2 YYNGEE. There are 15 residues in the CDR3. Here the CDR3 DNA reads TGTGCCAGCAGCGTAGAACAGGGGGGATTTCATGGCTACACCTTC. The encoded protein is CASSVEQGGFHGYTF.

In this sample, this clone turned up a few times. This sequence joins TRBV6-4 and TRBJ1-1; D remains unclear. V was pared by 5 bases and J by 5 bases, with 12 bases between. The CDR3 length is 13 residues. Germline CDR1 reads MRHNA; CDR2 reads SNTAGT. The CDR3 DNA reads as TGTGCCAGCAGTCCAACAGCGGGGACTGAAGCTTTCTTT. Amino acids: CASSPTAGTEAFF.

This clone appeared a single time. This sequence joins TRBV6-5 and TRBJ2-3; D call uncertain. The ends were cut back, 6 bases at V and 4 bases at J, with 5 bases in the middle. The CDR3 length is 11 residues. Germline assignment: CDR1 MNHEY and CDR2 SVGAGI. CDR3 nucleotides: TGTGCCAGCAGCTTTTCAGATACGCAGTATTTT. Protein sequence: CASSFSDTQYF.

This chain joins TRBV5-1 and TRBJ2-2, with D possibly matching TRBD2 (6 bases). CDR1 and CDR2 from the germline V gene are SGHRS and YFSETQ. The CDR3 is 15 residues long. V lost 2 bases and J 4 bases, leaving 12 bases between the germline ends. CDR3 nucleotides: TGCGCCAGCAGCTTTTTGGAGGGAAGCACCGGGGAGCTGTTTTTT. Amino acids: CASSFLEGSTGELFF.

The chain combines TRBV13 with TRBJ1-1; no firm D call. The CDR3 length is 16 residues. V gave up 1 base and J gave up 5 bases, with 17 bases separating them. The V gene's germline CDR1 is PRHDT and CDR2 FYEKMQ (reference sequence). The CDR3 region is CASSLAGWVARTEAFF. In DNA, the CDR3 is TGTGCCAGCAGCTTAGCGGGTTGGGTGGCGAGGACTGAAGCTTTCTTT.

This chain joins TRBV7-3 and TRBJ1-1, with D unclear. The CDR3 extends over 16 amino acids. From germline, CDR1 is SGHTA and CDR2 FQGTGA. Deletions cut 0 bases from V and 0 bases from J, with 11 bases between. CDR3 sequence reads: CASSLTNARLNTEAFF. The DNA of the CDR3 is TGTGCCAGCAGCTTAACGAACGCCAGGTTGAACACTGAAGCTTTCTTT.

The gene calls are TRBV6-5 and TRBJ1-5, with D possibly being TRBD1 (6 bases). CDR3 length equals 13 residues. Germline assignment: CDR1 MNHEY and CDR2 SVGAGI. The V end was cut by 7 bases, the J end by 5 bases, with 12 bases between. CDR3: CASKRTAHQPQHF. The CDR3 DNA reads TGTGCCAGCAAGCGGACAGCTCATCAGCCCCAGCATTTT.

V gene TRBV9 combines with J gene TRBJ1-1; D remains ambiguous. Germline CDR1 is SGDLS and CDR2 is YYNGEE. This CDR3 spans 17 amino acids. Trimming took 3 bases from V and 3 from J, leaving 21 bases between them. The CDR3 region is CASSALAYPGRDTEAFF. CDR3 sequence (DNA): TGTGCCAGCAGCGCCCTAGCCTACCCCGGGAGGGACACTGAAGCTTTCTTT.

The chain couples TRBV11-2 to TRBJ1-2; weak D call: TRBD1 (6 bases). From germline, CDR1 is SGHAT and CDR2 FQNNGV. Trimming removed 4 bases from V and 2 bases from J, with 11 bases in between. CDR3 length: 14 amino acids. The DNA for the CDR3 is TGTGCCAGCAGCTCCAGGGGTCGCAACTATGGCTACACCTTC. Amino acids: CASSSRGRNYGYTF.

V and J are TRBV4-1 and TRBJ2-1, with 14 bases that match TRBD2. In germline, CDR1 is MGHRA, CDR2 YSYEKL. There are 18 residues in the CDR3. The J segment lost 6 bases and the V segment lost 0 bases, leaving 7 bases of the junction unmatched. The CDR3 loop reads CASSQDEPGTSGGNEQFF. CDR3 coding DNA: TGCGCCAGCAGCCAAGATGAGCCCGGGACTAGCGGGGGCAATGAGCAGTTCTTC.

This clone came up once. The CDR3 nucleotides are TGTGCCAGCAGTGAATATGGGGGGGAGCAAAATTCACCCCTCCACTTT. Translating it yields CASSEYGGEQNSPLHF. This chain connects TRBV25-1 to TRBJ1-6, with D possibly matching TRBD1 (5 bases). CDR3 length: 16 residues. The ends were cut back, 0 bases at V and 7 bases at J, with 13 bases in the middle. CDR1 and CDR2 from the germline V gene are MGHDK and SYGVNS.

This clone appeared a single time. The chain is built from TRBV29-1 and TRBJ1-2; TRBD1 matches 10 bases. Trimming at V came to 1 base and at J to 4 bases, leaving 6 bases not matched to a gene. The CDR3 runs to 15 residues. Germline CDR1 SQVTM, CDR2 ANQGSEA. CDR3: CSVEGSGQGGYGYTF. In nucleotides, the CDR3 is TGCAGCGTTGAAGGGAGCGGACAGGGGGGCTATGGCTACACCTTC.

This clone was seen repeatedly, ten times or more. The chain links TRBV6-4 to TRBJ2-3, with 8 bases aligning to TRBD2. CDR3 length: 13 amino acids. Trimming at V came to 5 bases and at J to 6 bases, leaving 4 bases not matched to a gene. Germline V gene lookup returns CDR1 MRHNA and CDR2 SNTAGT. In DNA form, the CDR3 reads TGTGCCAGCAGTCCTAGCGGGCGGGATACGCAGTATTTT. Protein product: CASSPSGRDTQYF.

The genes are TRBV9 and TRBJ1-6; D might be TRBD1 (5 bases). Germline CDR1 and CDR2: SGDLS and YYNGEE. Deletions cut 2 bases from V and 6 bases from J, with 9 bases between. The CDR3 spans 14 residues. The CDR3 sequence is CASSVQTVNSPLHF. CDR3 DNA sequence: TGTGCCAGCAGCGTTCAGACAGTTAATTCACCCCTCCACTTT.